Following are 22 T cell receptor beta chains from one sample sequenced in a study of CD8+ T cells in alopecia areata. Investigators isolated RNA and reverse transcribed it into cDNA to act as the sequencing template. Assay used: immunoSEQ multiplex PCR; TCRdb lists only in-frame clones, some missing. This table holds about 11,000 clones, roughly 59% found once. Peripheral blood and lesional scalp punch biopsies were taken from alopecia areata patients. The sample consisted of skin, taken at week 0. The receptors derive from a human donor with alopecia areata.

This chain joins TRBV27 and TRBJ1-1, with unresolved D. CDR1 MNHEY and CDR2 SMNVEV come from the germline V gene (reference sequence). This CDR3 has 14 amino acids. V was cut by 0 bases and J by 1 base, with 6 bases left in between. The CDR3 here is CASSLSTGNTEAFF. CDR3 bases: TGTGCCAGCAGTTTATCGACGGGGAACACTGAAGCTTTCTTT.

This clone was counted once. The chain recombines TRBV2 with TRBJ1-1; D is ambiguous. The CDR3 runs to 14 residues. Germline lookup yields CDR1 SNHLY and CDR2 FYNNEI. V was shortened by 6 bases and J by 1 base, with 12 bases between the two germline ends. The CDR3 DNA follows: TGTGCCAGCAGGGCGGACTCACCGAACACTGAAGCTTTCTTT. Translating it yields CASRADSPNTEAFF.

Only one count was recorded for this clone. In DNA form, the CDR3 reads TGCAGCGTTGAAGACAGGGGAGGCTACGAGCAGTACTTC. This codes for CSVEDRGGYEQYF. J is TRBJ2-5 and V is TRBV29-1; the D gene could be TRBD1 or TRBD2 (6 bases each). The DNA end lines up better with TRBJ2-7; the J call may be wrong. This CDR3 spans 13 amino acids. The V gene's germline CDR1 is SQVTM and CDR2 ANQGSEA.

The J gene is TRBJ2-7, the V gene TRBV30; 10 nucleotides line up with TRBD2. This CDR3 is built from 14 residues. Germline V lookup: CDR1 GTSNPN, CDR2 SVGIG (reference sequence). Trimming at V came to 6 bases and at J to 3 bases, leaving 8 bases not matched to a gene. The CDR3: CACIRASGGYEQYF. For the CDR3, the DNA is TGTGCCTGCATAAGGGCTAGCGGGGGCTACGAGCAGTACTTC.

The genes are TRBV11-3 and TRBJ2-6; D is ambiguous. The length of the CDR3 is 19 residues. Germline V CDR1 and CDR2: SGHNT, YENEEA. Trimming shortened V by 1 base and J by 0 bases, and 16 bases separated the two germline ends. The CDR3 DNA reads TGTGCCAGCAGCTTAGTCTTTACAGTACCCCCCTCTGGGGCCAACGTCCTGACTTTC. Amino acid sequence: CASSLVFTVPPSGANVLTF.

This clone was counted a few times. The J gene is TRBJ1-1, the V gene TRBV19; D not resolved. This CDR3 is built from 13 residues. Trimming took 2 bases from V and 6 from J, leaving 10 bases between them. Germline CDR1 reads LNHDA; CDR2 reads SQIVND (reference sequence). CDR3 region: CASSIKLGAEAFF. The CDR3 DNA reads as TGTGCCAGTAGTATAAAGCTAGGAGCTGAAGCTTTCTTT.

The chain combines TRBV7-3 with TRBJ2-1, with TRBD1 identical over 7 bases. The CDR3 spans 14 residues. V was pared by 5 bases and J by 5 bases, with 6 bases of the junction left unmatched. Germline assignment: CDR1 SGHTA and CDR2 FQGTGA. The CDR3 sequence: CASSTDRSHNEQFF. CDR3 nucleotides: TGTGCCAGCAGCACGGACAGGTCCCACAATGAGCAGTTCTTC.

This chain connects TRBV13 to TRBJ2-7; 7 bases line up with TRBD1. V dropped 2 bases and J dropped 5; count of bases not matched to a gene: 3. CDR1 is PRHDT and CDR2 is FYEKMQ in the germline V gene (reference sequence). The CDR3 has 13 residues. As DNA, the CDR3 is TGTGCCAGCAGCTTAACGGACAGGAACGAGCAGTACTTC. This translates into CASSLTDRNEQYF.

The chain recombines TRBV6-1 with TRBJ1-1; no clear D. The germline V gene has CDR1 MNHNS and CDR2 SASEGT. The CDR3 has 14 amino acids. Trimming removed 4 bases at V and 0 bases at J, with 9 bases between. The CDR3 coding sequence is TGTGCCAGCAGTGTAGGACCGCTGAACACTGAAGCTTTCTTT. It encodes CASSVGPLNTEAFF.

The CDR3 nucleotides read TGTGCCAGCAGTACCCCGGGACTCCCGAACACTGAAGCTTTCTTT. Its translation is CASSTPGLPNTEAFF. The chain is built from TRBV6-6 and TRBJ1-1; tentatively, D is TRBD1 (5 bases). From germline, CDR1 is MNHNY and CDR2 SVGAGI (reference sequence). V shed 5 bases and J shed 1 base, with 14 bases lying between them. The CDR3 is made up of 15 amino acids.

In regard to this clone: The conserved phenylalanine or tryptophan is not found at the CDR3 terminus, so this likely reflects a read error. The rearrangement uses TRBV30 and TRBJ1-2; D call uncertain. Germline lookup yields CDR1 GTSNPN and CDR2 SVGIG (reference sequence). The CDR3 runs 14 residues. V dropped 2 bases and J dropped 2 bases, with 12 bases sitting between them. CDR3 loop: CAWSSFGGNYGYTL. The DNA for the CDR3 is TGTGCCTGGAGTAGCTTTGGTGGAAACTATGGCTACACCCTC.

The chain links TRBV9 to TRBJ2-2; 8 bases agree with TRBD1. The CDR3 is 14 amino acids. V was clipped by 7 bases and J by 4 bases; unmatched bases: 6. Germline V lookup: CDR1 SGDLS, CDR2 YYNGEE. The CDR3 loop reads CASGQGWGTGELFF. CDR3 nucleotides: TGTGCCAGCGGACAGGGTTGGGGCACCGGGGAGCTGTTTTTT.

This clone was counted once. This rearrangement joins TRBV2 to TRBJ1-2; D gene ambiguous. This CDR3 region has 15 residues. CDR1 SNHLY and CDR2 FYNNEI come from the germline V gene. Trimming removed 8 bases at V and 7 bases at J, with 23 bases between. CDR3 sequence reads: CASVTDLRRRGGYTF. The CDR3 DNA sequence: TGTGCCAGCGTTACCGATTTACGTCGCCGGGGTGGCTACACCTTC.

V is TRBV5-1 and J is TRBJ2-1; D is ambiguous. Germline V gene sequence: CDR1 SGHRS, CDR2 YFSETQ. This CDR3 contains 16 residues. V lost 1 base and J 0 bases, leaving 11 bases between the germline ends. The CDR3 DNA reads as TGCGCCAGCAGCTTGTCCCAAAGGACCTCCTACAATGAGCAGTTCTTC. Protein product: CASSLSQRTSYNEQFF.

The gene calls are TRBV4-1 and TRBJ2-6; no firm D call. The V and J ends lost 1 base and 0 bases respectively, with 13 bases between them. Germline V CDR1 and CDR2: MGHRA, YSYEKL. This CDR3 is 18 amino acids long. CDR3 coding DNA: TGCGCCAGCAGCCAAGTTGATATGGGGTTCTCTGGGGCCAACGTCCTGACTTTC. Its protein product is CASSQVDMGFSGANVLTF.

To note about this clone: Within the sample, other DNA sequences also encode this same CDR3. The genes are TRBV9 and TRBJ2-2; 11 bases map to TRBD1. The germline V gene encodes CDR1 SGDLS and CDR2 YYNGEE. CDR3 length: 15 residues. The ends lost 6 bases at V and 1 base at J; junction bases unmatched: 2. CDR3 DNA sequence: TGTGCCAGCACCGGGACAGGGGGGAACACCGGGGAGCTGTTTTTT. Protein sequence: CASTGTGGNTGELFF. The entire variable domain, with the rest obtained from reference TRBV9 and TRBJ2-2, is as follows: DSGVTQTPKHLITATGQRVTLRCSPRSGDLSVYWYQQSLDQGLQFLIQYYNGEERAKGNILERFSAQQFPDLHSELNLSSLELGDSALYFCASTGTGGNTGELFFGEGSRLTVL.

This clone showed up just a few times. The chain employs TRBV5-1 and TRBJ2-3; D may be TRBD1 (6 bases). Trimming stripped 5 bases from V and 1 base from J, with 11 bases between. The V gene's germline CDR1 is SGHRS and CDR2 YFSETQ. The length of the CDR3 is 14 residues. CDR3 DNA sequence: TGCGCCAGCAGTGGGGGCAGGGGCACAGATACGCAGTATTTT. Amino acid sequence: CASSGGRGTDTQYF.

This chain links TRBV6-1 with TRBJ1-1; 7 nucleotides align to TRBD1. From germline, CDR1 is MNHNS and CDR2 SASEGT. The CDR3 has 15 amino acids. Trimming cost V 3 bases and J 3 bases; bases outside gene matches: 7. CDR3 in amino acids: CASSEGTAADTEAFF. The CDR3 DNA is TGTGCCAGCAGTGAGGGGACAGCTGCGGACACTGAAGCTTTCTTT.

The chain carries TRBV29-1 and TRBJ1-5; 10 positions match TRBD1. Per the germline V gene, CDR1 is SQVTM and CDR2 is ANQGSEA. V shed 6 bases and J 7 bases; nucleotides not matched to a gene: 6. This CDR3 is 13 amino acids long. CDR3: CSVTGQGGQPQHF. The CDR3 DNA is TGCAGCGTCACAGGACAGGGGGGACAGCCCCAGCATTTT.

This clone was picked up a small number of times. This CDR3 reads CASRGTSTDTQYF. The CDR3 DNA follows: TGTGCCAGCAGGGGCACCAGCACAGATACGCAGTATTTT. The chain couples TRBV2 to TRBJ2-3, with D unclear. This CDR3 is 13 amino acids long. CDR1 SNHLY and CDR2 FYNNEI come from the germline V gene. Trimming left V 6 bases short and J 0 bases short, with 7 bases between.

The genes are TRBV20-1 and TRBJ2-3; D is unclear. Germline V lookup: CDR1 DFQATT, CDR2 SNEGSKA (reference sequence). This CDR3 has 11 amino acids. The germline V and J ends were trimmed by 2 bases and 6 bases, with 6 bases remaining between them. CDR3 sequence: CSARLGDTQYF. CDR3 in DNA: TGCAGTGCTAGATTGGGTGATACGCAGTATTTT.

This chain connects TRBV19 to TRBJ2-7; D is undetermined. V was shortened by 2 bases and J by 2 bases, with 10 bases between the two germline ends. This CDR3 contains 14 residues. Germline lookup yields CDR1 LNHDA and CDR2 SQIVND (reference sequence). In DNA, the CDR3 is TGTGCCAGTAGTATAACGGTCGGACCCTACGAGCAGTACTTC. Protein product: CASSITVGPYEQYF.